Detailed here is one TCR beta chain. Antigen specificity is unknown. The source of the sample is a study of T cell responses to AZD1222 COVID-19 vaccine. Overall study findings and caveats: CD4 TCRs associated with vaccination spanned spike, dominating at 160-218 and 743-854. Unmutated regions of variants are reportedly targeted by nearly half of spike-specific TCRs.

CDR1 and CDR2 (germline): MNHEY, SVGAGI. CDR3 size: 15 residues. V dropped 7 bases and J dropped 4; count of bases not matched to a gene: 8. Sequencing used immunoSEQ multiplex PCR; TCRdb keeps in-frame clones, though not all of them. Among around 100,000 clones listed, approximately 88% were seen once. Specimen: peripheral blood, collected on day 0 of AZD1222 vaccination. The chain has TRBV6-5 and TRBJ2-7; 12 positions match TRBD2. This TCR derives from an adult in good health. The CDR3 DNA sequence: TGTGCCAGCACCGAGCCTGGACTAGCGGGATACGAGCAGTACTTC. As protein: CASTEPGLAGYEQYF.